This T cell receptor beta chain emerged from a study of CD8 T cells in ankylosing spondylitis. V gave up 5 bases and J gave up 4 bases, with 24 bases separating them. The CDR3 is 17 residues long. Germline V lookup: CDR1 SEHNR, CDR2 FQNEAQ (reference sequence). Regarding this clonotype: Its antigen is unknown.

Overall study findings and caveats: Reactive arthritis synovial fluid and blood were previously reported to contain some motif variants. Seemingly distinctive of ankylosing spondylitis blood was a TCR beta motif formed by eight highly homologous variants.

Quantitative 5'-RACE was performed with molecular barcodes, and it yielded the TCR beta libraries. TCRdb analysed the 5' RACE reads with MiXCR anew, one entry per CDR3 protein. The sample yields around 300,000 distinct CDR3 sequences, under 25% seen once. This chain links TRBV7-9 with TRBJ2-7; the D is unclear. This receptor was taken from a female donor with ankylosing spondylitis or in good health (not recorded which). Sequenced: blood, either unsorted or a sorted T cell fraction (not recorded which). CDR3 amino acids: CASSPPLFVEGVYEQYF. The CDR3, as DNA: TGTGCCAGCAGCCCACCTCTCTTTGTGGAAGGAGTGTACGAGCAGTACTTC.